This T cell receptor beta chain appears in the sequencing data of a study of T cells in tumors after PD-1 blockade. Study-level information: Daily vismodegib 150 mg continued in a subset of anti-PD-1-treated patients. Blood samples averaged around 110,000 templates (range about 23,000-260,000) and under 40,000 unique clonotypes.

From germline, CDR1 is SGDLS and CDR2 YYNGEE. The CDR3 length is 17 residues. Trimming took 4 bases from V and 2 from J, leaving 19 bases between them. Genomic DNA template from tumor biopsies or peripheral blood, roughly 616 ng to 6,500 ng input. Study results and caveats: Roughly 40% of tumor TCR clonotypes were also found in blood.

This clone was seen a few times. What it binds is unknown. Sequenced by immunoSEQ multiplex PCR; TCRdb stores in-frame clones only, minus some. This sample carries around 60,000 clones, roughly 75% of them seen once, and the ten largest clones take under 15%. This TCR derives from a human donor with basal cell carcinoma. J is TRBJ1-3 and V is TRBV9, with D tentatively TRBD1 (5 bases). This material consisted of PBMCs, taken before anti-PD-1 treatment. The CDR3 coding sequence is TGTGCCAGCAGCCTCCGACCTGCAGGGCGAACTGGAAACACCATATATTTT. Residues: CASSLRPAGRTGNTIYF.